Here is one TCR beta chain with its context. The specificity of this receptor is unknown. Qualities for individual bases were not recorded, and no much larger clone is one base off. Each PCR received spiked-in synthetic TCR analog templates so that absolute template abundance could be estimated from read counts. The immunoSEQ assay used bias-controlled V and J gene primers to amplify TCRbeta CDR3 regions from genomic DNA. Rearranged TCRbeta segments were sequenced at approximately 20X coverage. The study's processing was this. Clustering was used to correct sequencing errors, and CDR3s were annotated against IMGT to assign V, D and J genes. Out-of-frame and stop-codon sequences were excluded, and only productive TCRbeta rearrangements were used in downstream analyses. Clonality was calculated as one minus the Shannon entropy normalized by the log of the number of unique productive sequences. Clones differing between time points or between blood and tumor were identified using Fisher's exact test with Benjamini-Hochberg correction, with an adjusted p below 0.01 applied as the threshold. In its TCRdb copy, this immuneACCESS table keeps in-frame sequences only and misses some clones. Where compared with another copy, unresolved V genes explain less than half of these, and the others have no known cause. V and J calls and clone size follow that table, whereas D and trimming were derived from the DNA. Within this sample are about 130,000 clones, with approximately 84% of them counted one time only. The ten largest clones take up 3.2% of the sample.

Including cysteine and phenylalanine, the CDR3 has 17 amino acids. Only the CDR3 part of the read is kept: 51 bases, read in frame from the first base. Relative to germline, V is 4 bases shorter and J is 7 bases shorter, with 26 bases between their ends. Reading the germline V gene (reference sequence) gives CDR1 SGHNT and CDR2 YYREEE. The sample belongs to a study of PD-L1 blockade in urothelial cancer (TCRdb year 2017). Background on the whole study: Every patient began therapy in 2014 and was given atezolizumab 1,200 mg intravenously every 3 weeks. TCR sequencing covered pretreatment tumor samples and matched, serially collected peripheral blood taken before and after atezolizumab treatment. An exploratory multi-omic analysis was conducted of the somatic, immune and clinical correlates of response to PD-L1 blockade with atezolizumab in urothelial cancer. About 85% of the 29 patients were males with bladder-origin urothelial cancer, and about 60% of the roughly 29 reported a prior smoking history. Some ten patients reached durable clinical benefit, while 20 patients did not. Pretreatment blood TCR-seq was available for about 27 patients, at least one posttreatment blood collection was obtained for some 24 patients, and tumor TCR-seq was available for some 24 patients. In the same patients, pretreatment tumors underwent whole exome sequencing and RNA sequencing in addition to TCR sequencing. Blood samples were analyzed at two time points: 3 weeks after treatment start (second dose) and 6 weeks after treatment start. Durable clinical benefit meant progression-free survival longer than 6 months, and TCR features were also tested against progression-free and overall survival. Blood samples yielded a median of around 150,000 T cells and some 80,000 unique TCRs, with median clonality roughly 0.084. Patients had an ECOG performance status of 0 or 1 and had received between 0 and 3 prior chemotherapy regimens.

The time point label for this specimen denotes: pretreatment peripheral blood. The cohort comprised 25 to 30 patients with locally advanced or metastatic urothelial carcinoma treated at Memorial Sloan Kettering on a trial protocol. Peripheral blood mononuclear cells were collected from each patient pretreatment and during treatment, giving between 1 and 8 total time points per patient. The Qiagen DNeasy Blood extraction kit was used to purify genomic DNA from total PBMCs and tumor samples. PBMCs were collected pretreatment and during treatment, and were isolated and stored as previously described. General findings and caveats noted by the study authors: At 3 weeks after the start of treatment, tumor-associated TCR clones in peripheral blood had expanded more in patients with durable benefit (n of about 20, p = 0.022). A pretreatment peripheral blood TCR clonality below the median was linked to improved progression-free and overall survival. Small sample size (n ≈ 28) and many exploratory analyses mean the results are intended to be hypothesis-generating.

The receptor was derived from a man aged 50-60 years with urothelial cancer. The sequence joins TRBV5-4 to TRBJ2-5; the D gene is possibly TRBD1, with 6 bases matching. The sample in question was PBMCs, obtained around atezolizumab (anti-PD-L1) treatment. The DNA sequence is TGTGCCAGCAGCAACACCCAGGGGTCAGTCGGTCCTGGGACCCAGTACTTC. It specifies CASSNTQGSVGPGTQYF.